This paragraph covers one T cell receptor beta chain sequence. Its specificity is not known. Included in the TCR beta cDNA libraries were unique molecular identifiers. Roughly 450,000 cDNA molecules were recovered from an input of about 0.9 to 11 million T cells. TCRdb passed the PCR reads through MiXCR, listing each CDR3 protein once. The sample carries about 460,000 distinct CDR3 sequences, around 40% recorded once. This sample was included in a study of post-analysis software for immune sequencing data. About the research overall: Relapsing-remitting, secondary progressive and progressive-relapsing multiple sclerosis courses were included. Study results and limitations: The F measure placed samples prepared in the same batch into strongly shared clusters. Those with multiple sclerosis, the patient group, showed significantly lower normalized Chao1 diversity than controls. Four or five TRBV segments, including TRBV5-6, TRBV5-1 and TRBV20-1, were more frequent in patients than controls.

The CDR3 contains 16 residues. Germline loops: CDR1 SEHNR, CDR2 FQNEAQ (reference sequence). The V end was cut by 0 bases, the J end by 0 bases, with 11 bases between. The sample was blood. J is TRBJ2-5 and V is TRBV7-9; D unclear. This clonotype was sampled from a girl aged 10 to 17 with multiple sclerosis. The CDR3 coding sequence is TGTGCCAGCAGCTTAGCCCCAGGCTACGACCAAGAGACCCAGTACTTC. Translated, it gives CASSLAPGYDQETQYF. The variable domain in full, with the rest retrieved from reference TRBV7-9 and TRBJ2-5, is DTGVSQNPRHKITKRGQNVTFRCDPISEHNRLYWYRQTLGQGPEFLTYFQNEAQLEKSRLLSDRFSAERPKGSFSTLEIQRTEQGDSAMYLCASSLAPGYDQETQYFGPGTRLLVL.